This TCR beta chain was documented in a study of blood T cells in healthy people across ages. Overall study results and limits: The unsorted PBMCs prevented any conclusive comparison of naive versus antigen-experienced cells.

Primed by a sample-barcoded 5' primer and a J-beta primer mix, a second PCR proceeded for roughly 7 to 11 cycles. Each of the cDNA molecules was tagged by a template-switch adaptor with 12 random nucleotides. TCRdb reprocessed the 5' RACE reads with MiXCR, giving one entry per CDR3 protein. Here the sample spans 600,000 to 800,000 distinct CDR3 sequences, more than 45% being singletons. V shed 0 bases and J shed 2 bases, with 7 bases lying between them. Germline V gene data show CDR1 as SGHRS and CDR2 as YFSETQ. The CDR3 extends over 14 amino acids. About this clonotype itself: As yet, its antigen is unknown.

Sequences were obtained from blood. This sequence was found in a woman older than 75 in good health. The V gene is TRBV5-1, the J gene TRBJ2-3; D is unresolved. CDR3 residues: CASSLVPPTDTQYF. The CDR3 DNA follows: TGCGCCAGCAGCTTGGTACCACCCACAGATACGCAGTATTTT.